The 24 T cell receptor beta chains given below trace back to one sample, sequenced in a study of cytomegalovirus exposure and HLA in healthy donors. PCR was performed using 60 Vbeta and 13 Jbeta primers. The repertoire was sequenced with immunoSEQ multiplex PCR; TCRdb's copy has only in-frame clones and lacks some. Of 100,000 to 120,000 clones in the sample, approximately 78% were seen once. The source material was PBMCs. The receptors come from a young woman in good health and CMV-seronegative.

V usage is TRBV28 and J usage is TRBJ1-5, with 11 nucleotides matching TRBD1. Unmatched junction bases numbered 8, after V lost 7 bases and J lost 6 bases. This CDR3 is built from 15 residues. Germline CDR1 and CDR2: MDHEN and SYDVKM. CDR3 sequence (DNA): TGTGCCAGCAACACCAGAGGGACAGGGGGTCAGCCCCAGCATTTT. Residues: CASNTRGTGGQPQHF.

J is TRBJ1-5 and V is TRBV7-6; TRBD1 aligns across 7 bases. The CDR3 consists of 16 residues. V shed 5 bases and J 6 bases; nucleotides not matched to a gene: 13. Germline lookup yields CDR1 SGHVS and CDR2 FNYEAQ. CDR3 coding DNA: TGTGCCAGCAGCGCCCTTACAGGGGAATTGGTTCAGCCCCAGCATTTT. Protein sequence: CASSALTGELVQPQHF.

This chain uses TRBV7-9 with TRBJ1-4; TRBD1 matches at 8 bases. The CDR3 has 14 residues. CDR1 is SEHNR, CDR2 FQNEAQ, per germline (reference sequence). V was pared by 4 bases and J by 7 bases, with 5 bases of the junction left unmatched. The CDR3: CASSWTGMTEKLFF. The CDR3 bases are TGTGCCAGCAGCTGGACAGGGATGACTGAAAAACTGTTTTTT. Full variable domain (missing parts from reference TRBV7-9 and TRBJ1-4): DTGVSQNPRHKITKRGQNVTFRCDPISEHNRLYWYRQTLGQGPEFLTYFQNEAQLEKSRLLSDRFSAERPKGSFSTLEIQRTEQGDSAMYLCASSWTGMTEKLFFGSGTQLSVL.

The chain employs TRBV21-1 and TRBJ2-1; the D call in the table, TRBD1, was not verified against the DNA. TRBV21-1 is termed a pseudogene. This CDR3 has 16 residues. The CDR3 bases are TGTGCCAGCACCATAAGGGCAGGGGGGAAGGACCATGAGCAGTTCTTC. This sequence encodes CASTIRAGGKDHEQFF.

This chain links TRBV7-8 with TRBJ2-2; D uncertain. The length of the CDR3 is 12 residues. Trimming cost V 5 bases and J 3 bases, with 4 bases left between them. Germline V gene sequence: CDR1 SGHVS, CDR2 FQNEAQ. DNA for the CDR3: TGTGCCAGCAGCCGCGACACCGGGGAGCTGTTTTTT. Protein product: CASSRDTGELFF.

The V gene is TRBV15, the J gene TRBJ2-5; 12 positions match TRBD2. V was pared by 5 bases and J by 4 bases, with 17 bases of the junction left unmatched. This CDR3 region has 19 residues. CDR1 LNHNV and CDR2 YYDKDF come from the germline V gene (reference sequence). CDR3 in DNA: TGTGCCACCAGCGGATGGACCAGTTCTCCTAGCGGGGGGGCAGAGACCCAGTACTTC. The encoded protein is CATSGWTSSPSGGAETQYF.

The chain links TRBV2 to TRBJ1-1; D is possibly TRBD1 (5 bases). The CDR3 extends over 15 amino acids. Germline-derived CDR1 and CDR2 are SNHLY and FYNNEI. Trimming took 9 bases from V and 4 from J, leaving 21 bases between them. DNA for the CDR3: TGTGCCAGTGGGGCCCCTGCCTCGGGAGCCACTGAAGCTTTCTTT. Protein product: CASGAPASGATEAFF. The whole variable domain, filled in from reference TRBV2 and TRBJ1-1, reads EPEVTQTPSHQVTQMGQEVILRCVPISNHLYFYWYRQILGQKVEFLVSFYNNEISEKSEIFDDQFSVERPDGSNFTLKIRSTKLEDSAMYFCASGAPASGATEAFFGQGTRLTVV.

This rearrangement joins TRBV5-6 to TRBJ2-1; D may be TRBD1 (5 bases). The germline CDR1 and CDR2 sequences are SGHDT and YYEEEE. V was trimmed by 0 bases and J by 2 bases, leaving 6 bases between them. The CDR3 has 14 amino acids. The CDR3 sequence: CASSLETAYNEQFF. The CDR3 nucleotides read TGTGCCAGCAGCTTGGAGACAGCCTACAATGAGCAGTTCTTC. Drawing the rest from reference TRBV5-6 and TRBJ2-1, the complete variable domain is DAGVTQSPTHLIKTRGQQVTLRCSPKSGHDTVSWYQQALGQGPQFIFQYYEEEERQRGNFPDRFSGHQFPNYSSELNVNALLLGDSALYLCASSLETAYNEQFFGPGTRLTVL.

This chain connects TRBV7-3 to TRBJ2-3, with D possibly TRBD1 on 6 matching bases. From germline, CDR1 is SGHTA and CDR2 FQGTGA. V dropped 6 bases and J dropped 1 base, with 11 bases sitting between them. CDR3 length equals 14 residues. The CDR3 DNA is TGTGCCAGCAGTTCGGCAGGGGGCACAGATACGCAGTATTTT. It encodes CASSSAGGTDTQYF. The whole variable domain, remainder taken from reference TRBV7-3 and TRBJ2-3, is GAGVSQTPSNKVTEKGKYVELRCDPISGHTALYWYRQSLGQGPEFLIYFQGTGAADDSGLPNDRFFAVRPEGSVSTLKIQRTERGDSAVYLCASSSAGGTDTQYFGPGTRLTVL.

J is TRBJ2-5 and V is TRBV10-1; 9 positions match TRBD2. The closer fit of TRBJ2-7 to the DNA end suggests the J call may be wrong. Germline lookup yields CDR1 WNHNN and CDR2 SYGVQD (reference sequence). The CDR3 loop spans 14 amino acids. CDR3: CATSLSGSSYEQYF. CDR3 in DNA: TGCGCCACCTCGCTTAGCGGGAGTTCCTACGAGCAGTACTTC.

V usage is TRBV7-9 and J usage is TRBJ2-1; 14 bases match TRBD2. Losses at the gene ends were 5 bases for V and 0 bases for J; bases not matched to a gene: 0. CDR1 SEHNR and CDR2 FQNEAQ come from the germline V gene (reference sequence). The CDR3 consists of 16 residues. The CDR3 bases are TGTGCCAGCAGCGGACTAGCGGGAGGCTCCTACAATGAGCAGTTCTTC. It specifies CASSGLAGGSYNEQFF.

The DNA for the CDR3 is TGTGCCTGGAGTGCCTCGGGACTGAGCACAGATACGCAGTATTTT. It codes for CAWSASGLSTDTQYF. The chain couples TRBV30 to TRBJ2-3, with a tentative D call TRBD2 (6 bases). CDR3 length: 15 amino acids. V lost 1 base, J lost 0 bases, and 11 bases lay in between. CDR1 is GTSNPN, CDR2 SVGIG, per germline (reference sequence).

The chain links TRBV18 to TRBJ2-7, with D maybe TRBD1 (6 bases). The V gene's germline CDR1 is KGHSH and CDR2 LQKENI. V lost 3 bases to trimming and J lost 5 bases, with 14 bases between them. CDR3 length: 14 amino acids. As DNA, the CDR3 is TGTGCCAGCTCACCTCCACAGGGTTCCCACGAGCAGTACTTC. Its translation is CASSPPQGSHEQYF. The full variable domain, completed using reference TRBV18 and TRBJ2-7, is NAGVMQNPRHLVRRRGQEARLRCSPMKGHSHVYWYRQLPEEGLKFMVYLQKENIIDESGMPKERFSAEFPKEGPSILRIQQVVRGDSAAYFCASSPPQGSHEQYFGPGTRLTVT.

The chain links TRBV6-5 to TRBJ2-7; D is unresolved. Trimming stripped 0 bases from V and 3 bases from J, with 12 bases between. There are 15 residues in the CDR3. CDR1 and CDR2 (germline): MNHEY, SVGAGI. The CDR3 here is CASSYSDSPYYEQYF. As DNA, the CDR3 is TGTGCCAGCAGTTACTCCGACTCCCCCTACTACGAGCAGTACTTC.

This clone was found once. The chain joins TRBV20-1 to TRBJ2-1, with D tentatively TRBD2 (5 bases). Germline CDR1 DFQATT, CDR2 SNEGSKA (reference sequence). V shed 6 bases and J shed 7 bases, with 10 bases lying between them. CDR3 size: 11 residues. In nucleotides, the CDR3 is TGCAGTGCCCAGAGGGCTAATGAGCAGTTCTTC. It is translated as CSAQRANEQFF.

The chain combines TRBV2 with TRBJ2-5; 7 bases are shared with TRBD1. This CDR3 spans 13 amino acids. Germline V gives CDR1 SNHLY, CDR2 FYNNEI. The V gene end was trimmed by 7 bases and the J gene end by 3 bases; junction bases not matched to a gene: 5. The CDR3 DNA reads TGTGCCAGCAAACAGGGGCGGGAAGAGACCCAGTACTTC. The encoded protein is CASKQGREETQYF.

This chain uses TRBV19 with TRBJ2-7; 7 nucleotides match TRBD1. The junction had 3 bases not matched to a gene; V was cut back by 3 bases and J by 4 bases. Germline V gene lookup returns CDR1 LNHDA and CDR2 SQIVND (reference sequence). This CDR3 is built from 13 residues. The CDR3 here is CASSIETGYEQYF. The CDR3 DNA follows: TGTGCCAGTAGTATCGAGACAGGGTACGAGCAGTACTTC.

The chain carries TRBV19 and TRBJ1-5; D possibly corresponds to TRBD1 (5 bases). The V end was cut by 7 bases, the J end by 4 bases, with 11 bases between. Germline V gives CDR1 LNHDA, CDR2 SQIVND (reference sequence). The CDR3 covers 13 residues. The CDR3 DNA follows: TGTGCCAGTACCGGGGGAGGGAATCAGCCCCAGCATTTT. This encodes CASTGGGNQPQHF.

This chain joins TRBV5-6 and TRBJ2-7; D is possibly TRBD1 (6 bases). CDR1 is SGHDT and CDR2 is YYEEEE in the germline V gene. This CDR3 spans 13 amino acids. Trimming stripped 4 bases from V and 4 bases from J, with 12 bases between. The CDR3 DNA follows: TGTGCCAGCAGCAAGGACAGTCTGTACGAGCAGTACTTC. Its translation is CASSKDSLYEQYF.

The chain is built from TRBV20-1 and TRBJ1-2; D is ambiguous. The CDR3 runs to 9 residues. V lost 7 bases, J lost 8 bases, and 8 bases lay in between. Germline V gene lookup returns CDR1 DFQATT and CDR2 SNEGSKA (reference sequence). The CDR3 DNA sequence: TGCAGTGGGTATCAGGGCTACACCTTC. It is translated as CSGYQGYTF.

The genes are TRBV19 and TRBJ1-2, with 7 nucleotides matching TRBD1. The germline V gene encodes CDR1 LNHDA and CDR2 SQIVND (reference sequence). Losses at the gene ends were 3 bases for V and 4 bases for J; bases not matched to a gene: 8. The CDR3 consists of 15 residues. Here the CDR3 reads CASSIPEGASYGYTF. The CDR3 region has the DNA TGTGCCAGTAGTATCCCAGAGGGGGCTAGCTATGGCTACACCTTC.

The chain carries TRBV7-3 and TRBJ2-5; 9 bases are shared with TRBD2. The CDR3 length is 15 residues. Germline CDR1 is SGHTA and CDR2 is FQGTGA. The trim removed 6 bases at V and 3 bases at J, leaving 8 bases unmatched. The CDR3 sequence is CASSSGGGGKETQYF. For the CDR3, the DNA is TGTGCCAGCAGTTCCGGCGGGGGGGGGAAAGAGACCCAGTACTTC.

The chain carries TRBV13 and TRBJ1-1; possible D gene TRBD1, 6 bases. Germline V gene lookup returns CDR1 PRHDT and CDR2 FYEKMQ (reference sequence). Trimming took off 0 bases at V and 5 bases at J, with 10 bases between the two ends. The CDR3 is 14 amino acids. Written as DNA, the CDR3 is TGTGCCAGCAGCTTAGGAACAGGGTGGACTGAAGCTTTCTTT. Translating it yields CASSLGTGWTEAFF.

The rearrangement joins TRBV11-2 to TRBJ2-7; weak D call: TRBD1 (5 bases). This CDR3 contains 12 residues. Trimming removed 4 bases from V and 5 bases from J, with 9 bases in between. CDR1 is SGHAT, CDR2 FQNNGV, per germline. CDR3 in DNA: TGTGCCAGCAGCTCAGGGTTCCACGAGCAGTACTTC. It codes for CASSSGFHEQYF.